This entry features one TCR beta chain sequence. Antigen unknown. The germline V gene has CDR1 LNHDA and CDR2 SQIVND (reference sequence). Trimming stripped 7 bases from V and 3 bases from J, with 10 bases between. The CDR3 is 12 amino acids. This specimen comes from a study of cytomegalovirus exposure and HLA in healthy donors. The PCR employed 60 Vbeta primers together with 13 Jbeta primers. Produced via immunoSEQ multiplex PCR; TCRdb's table is partial and in-frame only. The sample gives under 50,000 clones, roughly 87% of which show up once; 6.5% to 9.5% is in the top ten. Study results and limitations: Analysis was carried out at a later point, and it linked a missense DCLRE1C variant to TCR beta V- and J-gene trimming.

The sequenced material came from PBMCs. The sequence came from a woman in her 40s in good health and CMV-seropositive. The chain is built from TRBV19 and TRBJ2-7, with D tentatively TRBD1 (5 bases). The CDR3 DNA is TGTGCCAGTACTTCGACAGACTACGAGCAGTACTTC. It specifies CASTSTDYEQYF.